The next 13 T cell receptor beta chains were all read from a single sample in a study of Ad26.COV2.S vaccination and SARS-CoV-2 variants. Documented treatment: about 20 received Ad26.COV2.S at low or high dose, single or two shots; five or six received placebo; per-sample allocation not given. At day 63 after the first vaccine or placebo injection, samples were drawn. The method was immunoSEQ multiplex PCR; TCRdb's version includes in-frame clones alone and lacks a portion of them. The sample contains some 400,000 clones, around 91% of which appear only once. The specimen comprised peripheral blood, sampled in a trial of Ad26.COV2.S vaccine versus placebo. The receptors were gathered from a person between 18 and 60 years old who received the Ad26.COV2.S COVID-19 vaccine or a placebo.

This clone was seen more than once but under ten times. The rearrangement joins TRBV30 to TRBJ2-1; a weak D match, TRBD1 (6 bases). CDR1 and CDR2 from the germline V gene are GTSNPN and SVGIG (reference sequence). The V end lost 4 bases, the J end lost 8 bases, and 12 bases lay between the germline ends. This CDR3 contains 12 residues. The CDR3 DNA sequence: TGTGCCTGGATACAGGGTTCCGATGAGCAGTTCTTC. Residues: CAWIQGSDEQFF.

Only a few counts were recorded for this clone. The genes are TRBV3-1 (or the pseudogene TRBV3-2) and TRBJ1-2; 9 bases are shared with TRBD1. The CDR3 has 14 amino acids. Per the germline V gene, CDR1 is LGHDT and CDR2 is YNNKEL (reference sequence). The ends lost 0 bases at V and 7 bases at J; junction bases unmatched: 3. The CDR3 DNA reads TGTGCCAGCAGCCAAGAGGACAGGGGCGGTGGCTACACCTTC. As protein: CASSQEDRGGGYTF.

J is TRBJ1-1 and V is TRBV7-3; no clear D gene. Trimming removed 2 bases at V and 4 bases at J, with 11 bases between. Germline V gene sequence: CDR1 SGHTA, CDR2 FQGTGA. The CDR3 length is 14 residues. CDR3 DNA sequence: TGTGCCAGCAGCTTATCTGGGGATAGCACTGAAGCTTTCTTT. It yields the protein CASSLSGDSTEAFF.

CDR3 residues: CASSLVRDLDTGELFF. CDR3 in DNA: TGTGCCAGCAGCTTGGTCCGGGACTTGGACACCGGGGAGCTGTTTTTT. V is TRBV5-5 and J is TRBJ2-2, with a weak D call TRBD2 (6 bases). CDR3 length: 16 amino acids. Trimming stripped 0 bases from V and 3 bases from J, with 12 bases between. The germline V gene encodes CDR1 SGHKS and CDR2 YYEKEE (reference sequence).

The chain combines TRBV10-3 with TRBJ2-7, with D tentatively TRBD2 (6 bases). V was trimmed by 3 bases and J by 3 bases, leaving 12 bases between them. CDR3 size: 14 residues. Germline values: CDR1 ENHRY, CDR2 SYGVKD. CDR3 in amino acids: CAISDGQGGYEQYF. The CDR3 region has the DNA TGTGCCATCAGTGATGGGCAGGGAGGCTACGAGCAGTACTTC.

V gene TRBV18 combines with J gene TRBJ2-1, with 7 bases identical to TRBD1. The ends lost 3 bases at V and 3 bases at J; junction bases unmatched: 5. CDR1 and CDR2 from the germline V gene are KGHSH and LQKENI. This CDR3 contains 15 residues. The CDR3: CASSPGTDNYNEQFF. CDR3 DNA sequence: TGTGCCAGCTCACCGGGGACAGATAACTACAATGAGCAGTTCTTC.

The chain has TRBV4-1 and TRBJ2-1; 13 bases match TRBD2. The CDR3 has 17 residues. Germline loops: CDR1 MGHRA, CDR2 YSYEKL. The junction had 9 bases not matched to a gene; V was cut back by 1 base and J by 9 bases. CDR3 sequence: CASSQAGTSGIMGEQFF. As DNA, the CDR3 is TGCGCCAGCAGCCAAGCGGGGACTAGCGGGATAATGGGTGAGCAGTTCTTC.

Regarding this clone: Within the sample, other DNA sequences also encode this same CDR3. The V call is TRBV15, the J call TRBJ2-7; D is undetermined. CDR1 LNHNV and CDR2 YYDKDF come from the germline V gene (reference sequence). The CDR3 covers 12 residues. Trimming pared 0 bases from V and 6 bases from J, leaving 6 bases between. CDR3: CATSRDRGEQYF. The CDR3 DNA follows: TGTGCCACCAGCAGAGATCGCGGCGAGCAGTACTTC.

V and J are TRBV18 and TRBJ2-5; tentative D call: TRBD2 (5 bases). Germline-derived CDR1 and CDR2 are KGHSH and LQKENI. The CDR3 runs 12 residues. V dropped 3 bases and J dropped 5 bases, with 7 bases sitting between them. The CDR3 region has the DNA TGTGCCAGCTCACCGAAGCGGGAGACCCAGTACTTC. The encoded protein is CASSPKRETQYF.

V is TRBV2 and J is TRBJ1-5; a weak D match, TRBD1 (5 bases). The ends were cut back, 3 bases at V and 6 bases at J, with 12 bases in the middle. Germline CDR1 and CDR2: SNHLY and FYNNEI. The CDR3 has 14 amino acids. CDR3 DNA: TGTGCCAGCAGTGACGGGGGGTACGGTCAGCCCCAGCATTTT. Protein sequence: CASSDGGYGQPQHF.

The chain carries TRBV6-6 and TRBJ2-5; D call uncertain. From germline, CDR1 is MNHNY and CDR2 SVGAGI (reference sequence). V was clipped by 7 bases and J by 5 bases, with 17 bases between them. The CDR3 spans 14 residues. CDR3 sequence reads: CASTYRLVGETQYF. The CDR3, as DNA: TGTGCCAGCACCTACCGGCTTGTTGGGGAGACCCAGTACTTC.

This rearrangement joins TRBV7-6 to TRBJ2-5; D may be TRBD1 (6 bases). Germline lookup yields CDR1 SGHVS and CDR2 FNYEAQ. V lost 5 bases, J lost 1 base, and 14 bases lay in between. CDR3 length: 15 residues. CDR3 in DNA: TGTGCCAGCAGCACTGCCCAGGGGATCCAAGAGACCCAGTACTTC. This translates into CASSTAQGIQETQYF. The whole variable domain, filled in from reference TRBV7-6 and TRBJ2-5, reads GAGVSQSPRYKVTKRGQDVALRCDPISGHVSLYWYRQALGQGPEFLTYFNYEAQQDKSGLPNDRFSAERPEGSISTLTIQRTEQRDSAMYRCASSTAQGIQETQYFGPGTRLLVL.

The V and J genes are TRBV27 and TRBJ2-3; the match to TRBD1 covers 7 bases. Germline lookup yields CDR1 MNHEY and CDR2 SMNVEV (reference sequence). Trimming took 5 bases from V and 1 from J; bases not matched to a gene: 3. The CDR3 is made up of 14 amino acids. The CDR3: CASSRGQRTDTQYF. CDR3 nucleotide sequence: TGTGCCAGCAGTAGGGGACAGCGCACAGATACGCAGTATTTT.